This T cell receptor (beta chain) was identified in a study of graft-versus-host responses after intestinal transplantation. Background on the study: Recipients got multivisceral, liver-intestinal, or isolated intestinal transplants. Every recipient underwent anti-thymocyte globulin induction, then tacrolimus and steroids for roughly 3 years.

Produced via immunoSEQ multiplex PCR; TCRdb's table is partial and in-frame only. The table records around 77,000 clones, roughly 94% of them present only once. With respect to this clone: Its antigen is still unknown.

Findings and limits, study-wide: GvH clonotypes were identified within recipient marrow, with a subset emerging first in ileum or blood. Declining HvG levels early post-transplant were linked to peak circulating GvH clone levels.

Specimen: unstimulated CD8+ T cells sorted from spleen or lymph node cells, collected before intestinal transplant. This clonotype was obtained from a human donor who received an intestinal transplant.

The CDR3 region is CASRKTGENEQYF. The CDR3 DNA reads TGTGCCAGCAGAAAGACAGGAGAGAACGAGCAGTACTTC. The V and J genes are TRBV5-4 and TRBJ2-7, with a tentative D call TRBD1 (6 bases). The V and J ends lost 5 bases and 5 bases respectively, with 14 bases between them. Germline CDR1 reads SGHNT; CDR2 reads YYREEE (reference sequence). The CDR3 sequence is 13 residues long.